Sequencing of this T cell receptor (beta chain) was carried out in a study of CD8 T cells in ankylosing spondylitis. Findings of the study overall: Eight or nine highly homologous variants formed a TCR beta motif that appeared characteristic of ankylosing spondylitis blood. Disease-linked clones reportedly showed significant enrichment in matched ankylosing spondylitis synovial fluid.

This clonotype showed up just a few times. Its antigen is not known. Researchers built TCR beta libraries using quantitative 5'-RACE with molecular barcodes. TCRdb passed the 5' RACE reads through MiXCR, listing each CDR3 protein once. The table lists hundreds of thousands of distinct CDR3 sequences, 20% to 30% of them singletons. The clonotype originates from a male donor with ankylosing spondylitis. The sample taken for sequencing was blood, either unsorted or a sorted T cell fraction (not recorded which).

DNA for the CDR3: TGCAGTGCTCACCGGTTGAGGAATTCACCCCTCCACTTT. Protein: CSAHRLRNSPLHF. The chain has TRBV20-1 and TRBJ1-6; D not certain. CDR1 is DFQATT and CDR2 is SNEGSKA in the germline V gene (reference sequence). The CDR3 runs 13 residues. Trimming cost V 5 bases and J 7 bases, with 12 bases left between them.